One and the same sample provided the 5 T cell receptor beta chains below, sequenced in a study of beta chain features in type 1 diabetes. Sequenced material consisted of expressed TCRB transcripts (all of the isolated RNA was reverse transcribed). Sequencing used immunoSEQ multiplex PCR; TCRdb keeps in-frame clones, though not all of them. Counted here are a few hundred thousand clones, 9.5% to 11% occurring once; the ten biggest clones make up 0.015%. The sample comprised naive CD4+ T cells from blood. These receptors originate from a young woman in good health.

The genes are TRBV4-1 and TRBJ2-1; D gene unclear. Germline loops: CDR1 MGHRA, CDR2 YSYEKL. V gave up 0 bases and J gave up 1 base, with 10 bases separating them. The length of the CDR3 is 16 residues. The CDR3 reads CASSQERVRSYNEQFF. As DNA, the CDR3 is TGCGCCAGCAGCCAAGAACGGGTACGGTCCTACAATGAGCAGTTCTTC.

This clone was detected a few times. The rearrangement uses TRBV28 and TRBJ2-5; TRBD2 matches 8 bases. After removal of 6 bases from V and 13 bases from J, the junction contained 13 bases not matched to a gene. Germline assignment: CDR1 MDHEN and CDR2 SYDVKM. The CDR3 contains 13 residues. CDR3 loop: CASRGPVPGLGYF. The CDR3 coding sequence is TGTGCCAGCAGGGGGCCCGTTCCGGGACTAGGGTACTTC.

This clone was seen only a few times. V usage is TRBV11-3 and J usage is TRBJ2-2; tentatively, D is TRBD2 (6 bases). The CDR3 consists of 12 residues. Germline-derived CDR1 and CDR2 are SGHNT and YENEEA. V was clipped by 7 bases and J by 5 bases, with 8 bases between them. The CDR3 spells CASNGGTGELFF. In DNA, the CDR3 is TGTGCCAGCAACGGGGGAACCGGGGAGCTGTTTTTT.

The rearrangement uses TRBV4-3 and TRBJ1-4, with TRBD1 identical over 8 bases. CDR1 LGHNA and CDR2 YSLEER come from the germline V gene. The CDR3 length is 16 residues. J was trimmed by 7 bases and V by 1 base; bases with no gene match: 8. CDR3 residues: CASSQGERQGFEKLFF. DNA for the CDR3: TGCGCCAGCAGCCAAGGCGAGAGACAGGGGTTTGAAAAACTGTTTTTT.

There are a few counts of this clone. CDR3 loop: CSVGAAGGNQPQHF. As DNA, the CDR3 is TGCAGCGTTGGGGCAGCCGGGGGCAATCAGCCCCAGCATTTT. The V and J genes are TRBV29-1 and TRBJ1-5; D is ambiguous. CDR3 length equals 14 residues. Trimming stripped 4 bases from V and 2 bases from J, with 12 bases between. Germline V gene data show CDR1 as SQVTM and CDR2 as ANQGSEA.